These 14 T cell receptor beta chains were sequenced from one sample in a study of Tregs in tolerant kidney transplant recipients. Sequencing used immunoSEQ multiplex PCR; TCRdb keeps in-frame clones, though not all of them. The table includes about 52,000 clones, roughly nine tenths detected once. Recipients received nonmyeloablative bone marrow transplants from related graft donors, with transient mixed chimerism. Sequenced material: CD8+ T cells from blood (PBMCs), taken 24 months after the transplant. The receptors stem from a human patient who received a combined kidney and bone marrow transplant. Some T cells may have come from the graft donor.

This clone was seen many times. The CDR3 sequence: CASSRLAAGTDTQYF. The CDR3 DNA follows: TGTGCCAGCAGCCGACTAGCGGCGGGGACAGATACGCAGTATTTT. The chain has TRBV11-3 and TRBJ2-3; TRBD2 agrees at 9 bases. J lost 3 bases, V lost 5 bases, and 6 bases had no gene match. CDR1 and CDR2 from the germline V gene are SGHNT and YENEEA. This CDR3 spans 15 amino acids.

This clone has a handful of counts. This chain uses TRBV5-5 with TRBJ2-7; D call uncertain. Germline V lookup: CDR1 SGHKS, CDR2 YYEKEE (reference sequence). The CDR3 loop spans 13 amino acids. The ends were cut back, 0 bases at V and 6 bases at J, with 10 bases in the middle. This CDR3 is CASSLVSSGEQYF. The CDR3 region has the DNA TGTGCCAGCAGCTTGGTGTCGTCGGGCGAGCAGTACTTC.

V usage is TRBV4-3 and J usage is TRBJ2-1; D might be TRBD2 (5 bases). The CDR3 runs to 14 residues. In germline, CDR1 is LGHNA, CDR2 YSLEER. V was pared by 0 bases and J by 6 bases, with 9 bases between. The CDR3 here is CASSQDRLTNEQFF. The CDR3 nucleotides are TGCGCCAGCAGCCAAGATAGACTAACCAATGAGCAGTTCTTC.

The rearrangement links TRBV4-3 to TRBJ2-1; 7 positions match TRBD1. The CDR3 totals 14 residues. Germline V gene sequence: CDR1 LGHNA, CDR2 YSLEER. J gave up 3 bases and V 1 base, and 0 bases lay outside the gene matches. The CDR3, as DNA: TGCGCCAGCAGCCAAGGGACAGGCTACAATGAGCAGTTCTTC. Translated, it gives CASSQGTGYNEQFF.

This clone showed up just once. The chain combines TRBV11-2 with TRBJ2-3; 7 positions agree with TRBD1. Looked up from germline, CDR1 is SGHAT and CDR2 is FQNNGV. Trimming cost V 5 bases and J 4 bases; bases outside gene matches: 6. The CDR3 has 14 amino acids. CDR3 in DNA: TGTGCCAGCAGCCGGACAGGAAGCCCAGATACGCAGTATTTT. Protein product: CASSRTGSPDTQYF.

This chain connects TRBV9 to TRBJ1-2; possible D gene TRBD1, 5 bases. CDR1 is SGDLS, CDR2 YYNGEE, per germline. Trimming took 3 bases from V and 3 from J, leaving 12 bases between them. The CDR3 is made up of 14 amino acids. CDR3 amino acids: CASSGLWGDYGYTF. The CDR3 region has the DNA TGTGCCAGCAGCGGACTTTGGGGGGACTATGGCTACACCTTC.

This clone is judged large. Other DNA sequences in this specimen translate into the identical CDR3. The V gene is TRBV27, the J gene TRBJ2-2; D gene unclear. Trimming pared 5 bases from V and 4 bases from J, leaving 5 bases between. CDR1 and CDR2 (germline): MNHEY, SMNVEV (reference sequence). The CDR3 totals 12 residues. The CDR3 nucleotides read TGTGCCAGCAGTATCCTCACCGGGGAGCTGTTTTTT. Its protein product is CASSILTGELFF.

The rearrangement uses TRBV11-2 and TRBJ1-1, with D possibly matching TRBD1 (5 bases). From germline, CDR1 is SGHAT and CDR2 FQNNGV. V was shortened by 3 bases and J by 1 base, with 12 bases between the two germline ends. This CDR3 contains 15 residues. The CDR3 sequence is CASSLSLTANTEAFF. The CDR3 DNA sequence: TGTGCCAGCAGCTTGTCCCTGACAGCGAACACTGAAGCTTTCTTT. Together with reference TRBV11-2 and TRBJ1-1, the CDR3 gives the full variable domain: EAGVAQSPRYKIIEKRQSVAFWCNPISGHATLYWYQQILGQGPKLLIQFQNNGVVDDSQLPKDRFSAERLKGVDSTLKIQPAKLEDSAVYLCASSLSLTANTEAFFGQGTRLTVV.

This chain uses TRBV7-9 with TRBJ2-7; 7 bases map to TRBD1. V shed 4 bases and J 1 base; nucleotides not matched to a gene: 4. The CDR3 has 14 residues. Germline V CDR1 and CDR2: SEHNR, FQNEAQ (reference sequence). DNA for the CDR3: TGTGCCAGCAGCTCCCCGGGACAGTCCTACGAGCAGTACTTC. It translates to CASSSPGQSYEQYF.

The V gene is TRBV19, the J gene TRBJ2-7, with a weak D call TRBD2 (7 bases). V dropped 6 bases and J dropped 5 bases, with 11 bases sitting between them. Germline lookup yields CDR1 LNHDA and CDR2 SQIVND (reference sequence). The CDR3 runs 12 residues. Here the CDR3 reads CASSLGGHEQYF. Written as DNA, the CDR3 is TGTGCCAGTAGCCTCGGGGGGCACGAGCAGTACTTC.

V is TRBV7-3 and J is TRBJ2-5, with TRBD2 matching over 8 bases. The J call is in doubt because the DNA end fits TRBJ2-7 better. The CDR3 has 13 amino acids. The V gene's germline CDR1 is SGHTA and CDR2 FQGTGA. The DNA for the CDR3 is TGTGCCAGCAGCTCGGGACTAGGCTACGAGCAGTACTTC. This translates into CASSSGLGYEQYF.

The J gene is TRBJ2-1, the V gene TRBV30, with TRBD2 matching over 8 bases. V was clipped by 5 bases and J by 0 bases; unmatched bases: 18. CDR3 length equals 19 residues. Germline CDR1 is GTSNPN and CDR2 is SVGIG (reference sequence). CDR3 bases: TGTGCCTGGGTCCGGGGTAGGGCGGGAGGCACCCTCTCCTACAATGAGCAGTTCTTC. It is translated as CAWVRGRAGGTLSYNEQFF.

The chain combines TRBV5-1 with TRBJ2-2; 7 bases align to TRBD1. Germline-derived CDR1 and CDR2 are SGHRS and YFSETQ. J gave up 7 bases and V 2 bases, and 20 bases lay outside the gene matches. CDR3 length: 19 residues. The DNA of the CDR3 is TGCGCCAGCAGCTTAGTCGGCCGAGGTAGGGGGCTGAAAAACGGGGAGCTGTTTTTT. This gives the protein CASSLVGRGRGLKNGELFF.

J is TRBJ2-7 and V is TRBV7-9; TRBD2 aligns across 11 bases. The V and J ends lost 6 bases and 0 bases, in that order; junction bases with no gene match: 7. The germline V gene encodes CDR1 SEHNR and CDR2 FQNEAQ (reference sequence). This CDR3 contains 16 residues. CDR3 nucleotides: TGTGCCAGCAGAGAGAATAGCGGGAGGGCCTCCTACGAGCAGTACTTC. It translates to CASRENSGRASYEQYF. Full variable domain (outside the CDR3, taken from reference TRBV7-9 and TRBJ2-7): DTGVSQNPRHKITKRGQNVTFRCDPISEHNRLYWYRQTLGQGPEFLTYFQNEAQLEKSRLLSDRFSAERPKGSFSTLEIQRTEQGDSAMYLCASRENSGRASYEQYFGPGTRLTVT.